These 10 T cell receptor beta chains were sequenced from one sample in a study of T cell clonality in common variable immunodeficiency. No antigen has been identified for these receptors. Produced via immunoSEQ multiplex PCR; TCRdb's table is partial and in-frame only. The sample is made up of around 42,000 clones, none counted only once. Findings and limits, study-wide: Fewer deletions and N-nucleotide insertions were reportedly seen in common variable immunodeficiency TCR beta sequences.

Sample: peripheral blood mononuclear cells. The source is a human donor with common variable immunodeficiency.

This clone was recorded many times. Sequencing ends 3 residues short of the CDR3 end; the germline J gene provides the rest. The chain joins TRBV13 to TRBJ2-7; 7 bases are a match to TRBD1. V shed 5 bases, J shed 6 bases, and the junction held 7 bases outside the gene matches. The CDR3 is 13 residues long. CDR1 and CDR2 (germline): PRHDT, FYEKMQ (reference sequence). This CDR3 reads CASSPGTVSEQYF. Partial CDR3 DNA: TGTGCCAGCAGCCCAGGGACAGTCTCCGAG. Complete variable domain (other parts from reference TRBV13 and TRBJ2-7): AAGVIQSPRHLIKEKRETATLKCYPIPRHDTVYWYQQGPGQDPQFLISFYEKMQSDKGSIPDRFSAQQFSDYHSELNMSSLELGDSALYFCASSPGTVSEQYFGPGTRLTVT.

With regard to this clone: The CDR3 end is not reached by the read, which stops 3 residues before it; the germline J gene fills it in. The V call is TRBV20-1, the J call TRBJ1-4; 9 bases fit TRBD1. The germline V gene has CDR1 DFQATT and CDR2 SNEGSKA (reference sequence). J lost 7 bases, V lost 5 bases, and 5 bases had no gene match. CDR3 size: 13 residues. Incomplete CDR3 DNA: TGCAGTGCTCCTCGACAGGGGGTTGAAAAA. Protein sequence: CSAPRQGVEK. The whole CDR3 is CSAPRQGVEKLFF.

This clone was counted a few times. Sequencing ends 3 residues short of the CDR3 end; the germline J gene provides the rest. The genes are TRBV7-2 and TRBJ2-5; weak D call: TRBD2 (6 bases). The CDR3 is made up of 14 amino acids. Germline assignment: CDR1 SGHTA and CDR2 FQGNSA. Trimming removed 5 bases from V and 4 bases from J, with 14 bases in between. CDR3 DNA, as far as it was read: TGTGCCAGCAGCGCACGACTAGTTGTAGAGACC. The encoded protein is CASSARLVVET. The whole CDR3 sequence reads CASSARLVVETQYF.

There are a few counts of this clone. The part of the CDR3 DNA that was read is TGTGCCTGGAGTGTCCAAGGGACTTGGGCCTACGAG. Translating it yields CAWSVQGTWAYE. The complete CDR3 reads CAWSVQGTWAYEQYF. This sequence joins TRBV30 and TRBJ2-7; D perhaps matches TRBD2 (6 bases). The read ends 3 residues shy of where the CDR3 ends; the end is completed using the germline J gene. V was pared by 0 bases and J by 2 bases, with 14 bases between. From germline, CDR1 is GTSNPN and CDR2 SVGIG (reference sequence). The CDR3 runs to 15 residues.

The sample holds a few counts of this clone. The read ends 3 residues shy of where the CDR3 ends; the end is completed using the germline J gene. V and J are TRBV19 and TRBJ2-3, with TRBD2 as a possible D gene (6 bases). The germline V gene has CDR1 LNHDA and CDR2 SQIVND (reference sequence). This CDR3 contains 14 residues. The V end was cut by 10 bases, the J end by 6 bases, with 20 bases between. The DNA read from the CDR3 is TGTGCCACCTCCCCCCGGGACTTAGCGGATACG. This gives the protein CATSPRDLADT. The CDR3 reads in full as CATSPRDLADTQYF. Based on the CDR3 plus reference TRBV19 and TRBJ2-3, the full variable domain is DGGITQSPKYLFRKEGQNVTLSCEQNLNHDAMYWYRQDPGQGLRLIYYSQIVNDFQKGDIAEGYSVSREKKESFPLTVTSAQKNPTAFYLCATSPRDLADTQYFGPGTRLTVL.

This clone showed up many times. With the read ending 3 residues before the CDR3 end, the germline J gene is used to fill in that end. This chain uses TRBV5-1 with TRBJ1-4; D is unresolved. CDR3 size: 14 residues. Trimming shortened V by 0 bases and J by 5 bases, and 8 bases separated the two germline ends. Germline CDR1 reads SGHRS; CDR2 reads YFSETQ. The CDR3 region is CASSLVAGNEKLFF. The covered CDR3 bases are TGCGCCAGCAGCTTGGTGGCAGGCAATGAAAAA.

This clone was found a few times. Here the CDR3 reads CASSLKQGAAYEQYF. The covered CDR3 bases are TGCGCCAGCAGCTTGAAACAGGGGGCGGCCTACGAG. The V gene is TRBV5-1, the J gene TRBJ2-7; 9 bases are shared with TRBD1. The read halts 3 residues ahead of the CDR3 end, with the missing end drawn from the germline J gene. Trimming removed 1 base from V and 2 bases from J; junction bases left unmatched: 4. CDR3 length: 15 amino acids. From germline, CDR1 is SGHRS and CDR2 YFSETQ.

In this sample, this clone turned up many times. The sequenced CDR3 bases are TGTGCCAGCTCGACCGGGACTAGCGGGAGGAGGAGTAGCACAGATACG. This codes for CASSTGTSGRRSSTDT. The entire CDR3 reads CASSTGTSGRRSSTDTQYF. J is TRBJ2-3 and V is TRBV18; TRBD2 agrees at 15 bases. The read ends 3 residues shy of where the CDR3 ends; the end is completed using the germline J gene. This CDR3 spans 19 amino acids. V gave up 6 bases and J gave up 0 bases; unmatched junction bases: 10. Germline V CDR1 and CDR2: KGHSH, LQKENI.

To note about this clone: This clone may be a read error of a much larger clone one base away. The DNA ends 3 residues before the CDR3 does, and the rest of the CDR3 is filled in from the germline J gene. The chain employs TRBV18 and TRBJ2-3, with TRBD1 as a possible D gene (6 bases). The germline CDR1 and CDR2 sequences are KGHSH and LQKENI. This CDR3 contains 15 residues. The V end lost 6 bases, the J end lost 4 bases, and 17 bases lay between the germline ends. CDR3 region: CASSPQGMGADTQYF. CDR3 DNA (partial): TGTGCCAGCTCCCCTCAGGGGATGGGGGCAGATACG.

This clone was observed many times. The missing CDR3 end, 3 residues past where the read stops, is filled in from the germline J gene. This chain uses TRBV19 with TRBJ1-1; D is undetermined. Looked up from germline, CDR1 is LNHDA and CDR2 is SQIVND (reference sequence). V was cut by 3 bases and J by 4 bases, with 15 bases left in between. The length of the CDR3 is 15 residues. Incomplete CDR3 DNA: TGTGCCAGTAGTATTCAACCGGGAGCGGGCACTGAA. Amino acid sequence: CASSIQPGAGTE. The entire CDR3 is CASSIQPGAGTEAFF.